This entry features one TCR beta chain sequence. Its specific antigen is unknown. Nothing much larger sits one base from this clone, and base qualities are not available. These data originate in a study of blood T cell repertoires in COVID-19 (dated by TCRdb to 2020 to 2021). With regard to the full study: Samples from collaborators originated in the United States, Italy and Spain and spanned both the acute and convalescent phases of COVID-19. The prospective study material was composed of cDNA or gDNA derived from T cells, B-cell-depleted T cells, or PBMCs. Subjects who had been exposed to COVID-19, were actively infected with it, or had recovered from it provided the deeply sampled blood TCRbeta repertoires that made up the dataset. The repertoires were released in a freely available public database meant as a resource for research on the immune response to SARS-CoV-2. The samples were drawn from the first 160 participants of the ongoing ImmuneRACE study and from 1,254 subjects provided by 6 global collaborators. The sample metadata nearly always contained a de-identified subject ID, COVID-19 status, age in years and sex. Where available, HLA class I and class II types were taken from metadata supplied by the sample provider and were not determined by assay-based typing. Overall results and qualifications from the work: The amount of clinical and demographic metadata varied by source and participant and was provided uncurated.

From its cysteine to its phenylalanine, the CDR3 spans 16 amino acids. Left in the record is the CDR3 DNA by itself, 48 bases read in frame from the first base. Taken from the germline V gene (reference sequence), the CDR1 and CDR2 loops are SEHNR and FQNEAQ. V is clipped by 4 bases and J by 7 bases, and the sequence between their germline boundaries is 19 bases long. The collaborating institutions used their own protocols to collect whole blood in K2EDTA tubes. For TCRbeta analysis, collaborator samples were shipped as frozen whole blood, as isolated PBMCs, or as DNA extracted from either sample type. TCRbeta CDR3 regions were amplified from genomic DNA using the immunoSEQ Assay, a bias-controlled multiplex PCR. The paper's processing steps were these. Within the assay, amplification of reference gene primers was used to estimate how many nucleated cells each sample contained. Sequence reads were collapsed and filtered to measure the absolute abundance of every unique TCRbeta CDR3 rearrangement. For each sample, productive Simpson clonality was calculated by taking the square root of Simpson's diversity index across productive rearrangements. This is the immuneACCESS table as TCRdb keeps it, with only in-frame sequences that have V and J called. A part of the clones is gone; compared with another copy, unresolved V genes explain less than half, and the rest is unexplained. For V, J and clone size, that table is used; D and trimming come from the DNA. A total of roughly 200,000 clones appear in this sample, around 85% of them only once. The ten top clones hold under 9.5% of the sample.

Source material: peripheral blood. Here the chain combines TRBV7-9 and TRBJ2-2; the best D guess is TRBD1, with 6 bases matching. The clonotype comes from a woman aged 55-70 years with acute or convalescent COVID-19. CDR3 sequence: CASSSGAGKGVGELFF. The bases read TGTGCCAGCAGCTCAGGGGCCGGGAAAGGAGTCGGGGAGCTGTTTTTT. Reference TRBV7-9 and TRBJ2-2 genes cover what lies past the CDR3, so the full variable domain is DTGVSQNPRHKITKRGQNVTFRCDPISEHNRLYWYRQTLGQGPEFLTYFQNEAQLEKSRLLSDRFSAERPKGSFSTLEIQRTEQGDSAMYLCASSSGAGKGVGELFFGEGSRLTVL.